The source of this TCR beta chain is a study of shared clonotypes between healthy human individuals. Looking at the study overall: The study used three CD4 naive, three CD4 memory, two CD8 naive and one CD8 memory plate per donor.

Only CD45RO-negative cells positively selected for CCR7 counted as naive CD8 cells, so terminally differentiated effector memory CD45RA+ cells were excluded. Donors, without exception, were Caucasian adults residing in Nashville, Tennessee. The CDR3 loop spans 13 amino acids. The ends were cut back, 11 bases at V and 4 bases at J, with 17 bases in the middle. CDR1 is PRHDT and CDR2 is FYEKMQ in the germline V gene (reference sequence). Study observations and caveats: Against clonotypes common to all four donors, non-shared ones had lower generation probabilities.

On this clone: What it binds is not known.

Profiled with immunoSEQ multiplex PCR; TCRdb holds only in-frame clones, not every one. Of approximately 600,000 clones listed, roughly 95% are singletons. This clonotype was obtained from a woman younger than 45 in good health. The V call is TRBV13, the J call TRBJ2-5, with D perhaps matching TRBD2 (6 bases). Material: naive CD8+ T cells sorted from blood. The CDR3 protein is CASRDSTGETQYF. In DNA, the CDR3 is TGTGCCTCCCGGGACTCCACGGGAGAGACCCAGTACTTC.